This T cell receptor beta chain came from a study of beta chain features in type 1 diabetes. Study overall: Across all samples, about 100 million sorted cells were examined. Overall study findings and caveats: Possibly, sequencing cDNA over-represented cells that had high TCR expression levels. Shortening that was moderate but significant affected the TCRB CDR3s of Type 1 diabetes patients in all four CD4+ subsets. A closer apparent resemblance between naive, central memory and Treg TCRB repertoires was seen in patients than in healthy donors.

Without exception, sorted populations had purity beyond 95%. This clone was observed a handful of times. What it binds is not known. Expressed TCRB transcripts got sequenced, as all isolated RNA was reverse transcribed. The protocol was immunoSEQ multiplex PCR, while the TCRdb copy is restricted to in-frame clones and leaves out a portion. The sample has more than 100,000 clones; around 8.8% are singletons. Trimming took 5 bases from V and 4 from J, leaving 8 bases between them. Germline CDR1 and CDR2: MNHNS and SASEGT. The CDR3 is 13 amino acids. The clonotype comes from a man in his thirties or forties with type 1 diabetes. This rearrangement joins TRBV6-1 to TRBJ2-2, with D maybe TRBD2 (5 bases). The sample comprised central memory CD4+ T cells from blood. In nucleotides, the CDR3 is TGTGCCAGCAGTCGGGATTTCACCGGGGAGCTGTTTTTT. Amino acids: CASSRDFTGELFF.